The clone carrying this T cell receptor beta chain came up a few times. Its antigen is unknown. Trimming cost V 4 bases and J 2 bases; bases outside gene matches: 13. Germline V CDR1 and CDR2: LNHDA, SQIVND (reference sequence). This CDR3 is built from 17 residues. This specimen comes from a study of cytomegalovirus exposure and HLA in healthy donors. Broader study findings: Apparent HLA restriction characterized most CMV-associated TCR beta chains in a later analysis. When analyzed later, the rates of TCR association showed variation by HLA locus, with DRB1 the most and HLA-C the fewest. V segments that were indistinguishable, TRBV6-2 and TRBV6-3 among them, were omitted from analysis. Presence/absence analyses rested on an assumption that sequencing depth was roughly uniform across donors.

The PCR employed 60 Vbeta primers together with 13 Jbeta primers. TCRdb keeps only in-frame clones here, not all; method: immunoSEQ multiplex PCR. The data show around 110,000 clones, around 79% seen once. The chain uses TRBV19 and TRBJ2-7, with TRBD1 identical over 8 bases. This receptor was obtained from a man between 60 and 75 years old in good health and CMV-seronegative. The sample was PBMCs. The CDR3 DNA sequence: TGTGCCAGTAGTACCATAGGAGGGACAGGAAAGACCTACGAGCAGTACTTC. Residues: CASSTIGGTGKTYEQYF. The whole variable domain, remainder taken from reference TRBV19 and TRBJ2-7, is DGGITQSPKYLFRKEGQNVTLSCEQNLNHDAMYWYRQDPGQGLRLIYYSQIVNDFQKGDIAEGYSVSREKKESFPLTVTSAQKNPTAFYLCASSTIGGTGKTYEQYFGPGTRLTVT.